The rows below give T cell receptor beta chains drawn from one sample of a study of cytomegalovirus exposure and HLA in healthy donors. The protocol was immunoSEQ multiplex PCR, while the TCRdb copy is restricted to in-frame clones and leaves out a portion. This sample carries approximately 70,000 clones, 70% of them seen once, and the ten largest clones take nearly 10%. The sample consisted of PBMCs. These receptors were taken from a woman aged 45-65 years in good health and CMV-seropositive. CDR3s include the opening cysteine and the closing phenylalanine or tryptophan.

CDR3 | J | V
CASSPQNMNTEAFF | TRBJ1-1 | TRBV19
CASGGTGVYGYTF | TRBJ1-2 | TRBV19
CASKPLASGANEQFF | TRBJ2-1 | TRBV7-6
CASSLDTPFEQFF | TRBJ2-1 | TRBV10-2
CASSSGTGVSGAGDEQYF | TRBJ2-7 | TRBV5-1
CAILERGSTDTQYF | TRBJ2-3 | TRBV6-1
CAISESSQGQSYGYTF | TRBJ1-2 | TRBV10-3
CASTRTEVNYGYTF | TRBJ1-2 | TRBV7-2
CASSIGGADTQYF | TRBJ2-3 | TRBV19
CASSLTSTLQFF | TRBJ2-1 | TRBV6-6
CASSQMPGLLFTTDTQYF | TRBJ2-3 | TRBV4-3
CASSQVDRDNTEAFF | TRBJ1-1 | TRBV4-1
CASSGAGGVETQYF | TRBJ2-5 | TRBV25-1
CASSLEGEGSNTEAFF | TRBJ1-1 | TRBV28
CASSQDIMYAGLGEKLFF | TRBJ1-4 | TRBV4-1
CASSLRARDRGQLFF | TRBJ1-4 | TRBV28
CASSAQGIGTEAFF | TRBJ1-1 | TRBV2
CASSISGGNTDTQYF | TRBJ2-3 | TRBV5-6
CASSPPGTGTIQPQHF | TRBJ1-5 | TRBV7-2
CASSQQGLAGATSYEQYF | TRBJ2-7 | TRBV4-3
CASSEYRESGRGTGELFF | TRBJ2-2 | TRBV27
CASSLSGQLNTEAFF | TRBJ1-1 | TRBV5-1
CASSQDWGQGTHEQYF | TRBJ2-7 | TRBV4-1
CASSFTESNEQFF | TRBJ2-1 | TRBV5-5
CASSSSGYGYTF | TRBJ1-2 | TRBV5-6
CSVEVGLAGGEETQYF | TRBJ2-5 | TRBV29-1
CASSHDRGWTEAFF | TRBJ1-1 | TRBV4-3
CASSPYSTGPGPYGYTF | TRBJ1-2 | TRBV4-3
CASSLAEGGQEGEQFF | TRBJ2-1 | TRBV5-6
CASSVGRLAGKDTQYF | TRBJ2-3 | TRBV11-2
CASSYEAGGYGYTF | TRBJ1-2 | TRBV6-5
CASSLGGAGNTIYF | TRBJ1-3 | TRBV27
CATTEQGVGDTEAFF | TRBJ1-1 | TRBV6-6
CASSIRGRGVPTDTQYF | TRBJ2-3 | TRBV19
CASSPGGQGLNEAFF | TRBJ1-1 | TRBV18
CASSLVAGSNTGELFF | TRBJ2-2 | TRBV11-3
CASSPTSQEFGGNTIYF | TRBJ1-3 | TRBV18
CASRGGTGGYNEQFF | TRBJ2-1 | TRBV28
CSASSGGSNYGYTF | TRBJ1-2 | TRBV29-1
CASSHTDTQYF | TRBJ2-3 | TRBV11-2
CASSSRLTAFEQYF | TRBJ2-7 | TRBV27
CASGSGLAGGPGQETQYF | TRBJ2-5 | TRBV12-5
CASSEASLLTVEQYF | TRBJ2-7 | TRBV6-1